A single sample gave rise to the 3 T cell receptor beta chains below, sequenced in a study of T cell repertoires in cytomegalovirus infection. TCRdb called the reads again in MiXCR, with one record for every CDR3 protein. Here the sample spans fewer than 200,000 distinct CDR3 sequences, around an eighth being singletons. The sample consisted of PBMCs. The receptors stem from a human donor in good health (CMV status not recorded). Some clones in this sample may be carry-over from other donors' samples.

This clonotype was counted ten times or more. This sequence joins TRBV7-2 and TRBJ2-2; possible D gene TRBD1, 5 bases. Germline CDR1 is SGHTA and CDR2 is FQGNSA. V dropped 1 base and J dropped 6 bases, with 9 bases sitting between them. This CDR3 is 14 amino acids long. The CDR3 spells CASSLGQSAGELFF. CDR3 nucleotide sequence: TGTGCCAGCAGCTTAGGACAGAGCGCCGGGGAGCTGTTTTTT.

This clonotype was picked up a small number of times. This chain joins TRBV7-3 and TRBJ1-3; D uncertain. Germline lookup yields CDR1 SGHTA and CDR2 FQGTGA. CDR3 length: 16 residues. V shed 5 bases and J shed 3 bases, with 17 bases lying between them. DNA of the CDR3: TGTGCCAGCAGCCCTGATGGGTCCTACAGTGGAAACACCATATATTTT. As protein: CASSPDGSYSGNTIYF.

This sequence joins TRBV29-1 and TRBJ1-2; 11 bases agree with TRBD1. This CDR3 is built from 12 residues. Germline V gene lookup returns CDR1 SQVTM and CDR2 ANQGSEA. J was trimmed by 6 bases and V by 7 bases; bases with no gene match: 4. In DNA form, the CDR3 reads TGCAGCGCCCCGGACAGGGGGCATGGCTACACCTTC. Amino acids: CSAPDRGHGYTF.